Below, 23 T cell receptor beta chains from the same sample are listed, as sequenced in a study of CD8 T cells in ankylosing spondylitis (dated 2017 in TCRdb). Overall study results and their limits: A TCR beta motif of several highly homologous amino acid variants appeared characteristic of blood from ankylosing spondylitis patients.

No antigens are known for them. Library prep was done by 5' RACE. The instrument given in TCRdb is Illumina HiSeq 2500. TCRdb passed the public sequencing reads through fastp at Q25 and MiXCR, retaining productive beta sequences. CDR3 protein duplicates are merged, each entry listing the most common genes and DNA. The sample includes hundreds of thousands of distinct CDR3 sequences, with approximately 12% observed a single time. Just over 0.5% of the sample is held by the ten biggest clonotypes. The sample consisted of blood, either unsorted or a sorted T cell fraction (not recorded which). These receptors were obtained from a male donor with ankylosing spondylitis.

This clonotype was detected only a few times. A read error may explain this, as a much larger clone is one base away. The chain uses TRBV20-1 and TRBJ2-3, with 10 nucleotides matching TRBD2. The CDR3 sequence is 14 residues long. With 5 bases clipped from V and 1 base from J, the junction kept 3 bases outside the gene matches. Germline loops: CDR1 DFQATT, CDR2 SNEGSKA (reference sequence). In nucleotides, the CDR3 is TGCAGTGCTGTTACTAGCGGGGGCACAGATACGCAGTATTTT. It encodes CSAVTSGGTDTQYF.

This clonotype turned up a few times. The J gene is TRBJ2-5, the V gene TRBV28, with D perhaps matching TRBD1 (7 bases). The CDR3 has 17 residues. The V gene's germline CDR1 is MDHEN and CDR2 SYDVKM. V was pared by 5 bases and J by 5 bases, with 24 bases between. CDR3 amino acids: CASSPDPGQEGSETQYF. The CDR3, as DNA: TGTGCCAGCAGTCCGGACCCCGGACAGGAGGGAAGCGAGACCCAGTACTTC.

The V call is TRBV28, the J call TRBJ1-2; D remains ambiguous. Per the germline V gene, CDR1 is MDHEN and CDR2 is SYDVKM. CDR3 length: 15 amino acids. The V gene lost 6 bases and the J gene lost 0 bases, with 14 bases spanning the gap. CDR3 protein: CASRAAADSNYGYTF. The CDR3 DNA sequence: TGTGCCAGCAGGGCCGCTGCGGACTCTAACTATGGCTACACCTTC.

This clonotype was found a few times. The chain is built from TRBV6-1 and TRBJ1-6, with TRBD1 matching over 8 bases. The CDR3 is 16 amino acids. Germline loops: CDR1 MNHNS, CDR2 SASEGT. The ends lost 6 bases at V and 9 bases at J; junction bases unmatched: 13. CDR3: CASRPGTGEITSPLHF. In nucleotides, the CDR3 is TGTGCCAGCAGGCCCGGGACAGGAGAGATCACTTCACCCCTCCACTTT.

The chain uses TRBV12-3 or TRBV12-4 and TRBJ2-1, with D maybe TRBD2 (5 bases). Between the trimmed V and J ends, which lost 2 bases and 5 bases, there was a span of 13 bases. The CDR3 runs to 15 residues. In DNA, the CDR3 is TGTGCCAGCAGTTTATCAGCGGCGTATCACAATGAGCAGTTCTTC. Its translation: CASSLSAAYHNEQFF.

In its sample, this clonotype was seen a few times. This chain's CDR3 is CASSFFVGEYGYTF. CDR3 DNA: TGCGCCAGCAGCTTTTTCGTCGGGGAGTATGGCTACACCTTC. This sequence joins TRBV5-1 and TRBJ1-2; D is undetermined. This CDR3 has 14 amino acids. Germline-derived CDR1 and CDR2 are SGHRS and YFSETQ. The V and J ends lost 2 bases and 5 bases respectively, with 13 bases between them. Variable domain in full (rest from reference TRBV5-1 and TRBJ1-2): KAGVTQTPRYLIKTRGQQVTLSCSPISGHRSVSWYQQTPGQGLQFLFEYFSETQRNKGNFPGRFSGRQFSNSRSEMNVSTLELGDSALYLCASSFFVGEYGYTFGSGTRLTVV.

CDR3: CASSLESGGTYEQYF. The CDR3, as DNA: TGTGCCAGCAGCTTAGAGAGCGGGGGAACCTACGAGCAGTACTTC. The chain links TRBV11-3 to TRBJ2-7, with 8 bases lining up with TRBD2. Germline V gene sequence: CDR1 SGHNT, CDR2 YENEEA. The trim removed 0 bases at V and 2 bases at J, leaving 3 bases unmatched. The CDR3 runs 15 residues. The full variable domain, in which reference TRBV11-3 and TRBJ2-7 provide the parts outside the CDR3, is EAGVVQSPRYKIIEKKQPVAFWCNPISGHNTLYWYLQNLGQGPELLIRYENEEAVDDSQLPKDRFSAERLKGVDSTLKIQPAELGDSAVYLCASSLESGGTYEQYFGPGTRLTVT.

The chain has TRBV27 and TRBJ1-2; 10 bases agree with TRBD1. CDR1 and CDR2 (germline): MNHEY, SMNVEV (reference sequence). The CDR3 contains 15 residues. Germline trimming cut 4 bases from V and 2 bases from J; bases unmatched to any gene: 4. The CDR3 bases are TGTGCCAGCAGTTCGCGGGACAGGGGAAACTATGGCTACACCTTC. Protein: CASSSRDRGNYGYTF.

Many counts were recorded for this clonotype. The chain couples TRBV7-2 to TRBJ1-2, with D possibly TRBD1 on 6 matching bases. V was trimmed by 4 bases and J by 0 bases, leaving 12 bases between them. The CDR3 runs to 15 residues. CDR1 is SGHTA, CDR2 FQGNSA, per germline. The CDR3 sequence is CASSYRVRSNYGYTF. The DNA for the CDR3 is TGTGCCAGCAGCTACAGGGTCAGGTCTAACTATGGCTACACCTTC.

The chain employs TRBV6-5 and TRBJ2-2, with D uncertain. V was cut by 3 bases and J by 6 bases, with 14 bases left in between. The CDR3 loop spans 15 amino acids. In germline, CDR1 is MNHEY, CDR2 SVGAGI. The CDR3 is CASSYQPTAAGELFF. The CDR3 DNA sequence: TGTGCCAGCAGTTATCAACCTACGGCGGCCGGGGAGCTGTTTTTT.

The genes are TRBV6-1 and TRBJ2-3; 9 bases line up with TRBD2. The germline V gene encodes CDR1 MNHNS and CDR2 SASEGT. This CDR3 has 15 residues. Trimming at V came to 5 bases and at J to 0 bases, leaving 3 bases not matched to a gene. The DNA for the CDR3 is TGTGCCAGCAGTCCTAGCGGGGCTAGCACAGATACGCAGTATTTT. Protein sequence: CASSPSGASTDTQYF.

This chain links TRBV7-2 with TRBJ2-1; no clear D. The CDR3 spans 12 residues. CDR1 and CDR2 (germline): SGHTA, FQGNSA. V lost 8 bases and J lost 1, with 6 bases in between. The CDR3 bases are TGTGCCAGCGGTCCTTCCTACAATGAGCAGTTCTTC. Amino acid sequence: CASGPSYNEQFF.

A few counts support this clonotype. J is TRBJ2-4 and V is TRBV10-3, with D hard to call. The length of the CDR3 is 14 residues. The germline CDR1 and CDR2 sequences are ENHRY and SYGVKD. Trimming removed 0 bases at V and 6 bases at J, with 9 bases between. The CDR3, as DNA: TGTGCCATCAGTGAGTCTCCGGAGTTAAACATTCAGTACTTC. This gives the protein CAISESPELNIQYF.

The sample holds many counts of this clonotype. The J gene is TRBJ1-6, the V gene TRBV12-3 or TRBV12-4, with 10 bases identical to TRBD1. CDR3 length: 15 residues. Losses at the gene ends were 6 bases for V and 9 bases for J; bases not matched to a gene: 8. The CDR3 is CASSPTGTGASPLHF. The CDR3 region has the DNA TGTGCCAGCAGCCCAACCGGGACAGGGGCTTCACCCCTCCACTTT.

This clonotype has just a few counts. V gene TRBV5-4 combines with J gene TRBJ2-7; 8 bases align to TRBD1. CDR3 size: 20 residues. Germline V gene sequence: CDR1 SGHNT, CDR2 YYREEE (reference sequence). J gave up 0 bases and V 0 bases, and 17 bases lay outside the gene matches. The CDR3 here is CASSLDRVVWTGPGSYEQYF. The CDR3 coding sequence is TGTGCCAGCAGCTTGGATCGAGTAGTGTGGACAGGGCCAGGCTCCTACGAGCAGTACTTC.

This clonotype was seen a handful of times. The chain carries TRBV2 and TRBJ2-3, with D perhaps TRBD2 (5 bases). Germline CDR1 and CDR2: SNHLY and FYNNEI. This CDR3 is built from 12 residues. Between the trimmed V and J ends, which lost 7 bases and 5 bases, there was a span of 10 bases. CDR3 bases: TGTGCCAGCAATGTAGGAGGAGATACGCAGTATTTT. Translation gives CASNVGGDTQYF.

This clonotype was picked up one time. The CDR3 nucleotides are TGCAGTGCCATTTTGACCGGGGGGTCTGGCTACACCTTC. Translated: CSAILTGGSGYTF. This chain links TRBV20-1 with TRBJ1-2, with a possible D match to TRBD1 (5 bases). Germline V gene data show CDR1 as DFQATT and CDR2 as SNEGSKA (reference sequence). The V end lost 6 bases, the J end lost 7 bases, and 18 bases lay between the germline ends. The CDR3 is 13 amino acids.

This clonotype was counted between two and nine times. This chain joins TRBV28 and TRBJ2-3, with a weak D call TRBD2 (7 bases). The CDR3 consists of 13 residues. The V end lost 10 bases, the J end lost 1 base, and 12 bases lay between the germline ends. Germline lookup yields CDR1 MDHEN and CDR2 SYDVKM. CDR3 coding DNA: TGTGCCACCCGGGGGGCTGGCACAGATACGCAGTATTTT. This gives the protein CATRGAGTDTQYF.

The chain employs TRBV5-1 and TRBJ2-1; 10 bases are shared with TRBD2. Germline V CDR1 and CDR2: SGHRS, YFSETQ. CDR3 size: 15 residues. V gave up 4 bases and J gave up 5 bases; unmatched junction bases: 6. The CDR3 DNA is TGCGCCAGCAGCCCGGGACTAGCGAGCCACAATGAGCAGTTCTTC. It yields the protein CASSPGLASHNEQFF. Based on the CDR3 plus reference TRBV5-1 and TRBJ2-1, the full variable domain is KAGVTQTPRYLIKTRGQQVTLSCSPISGHRSVSWYQQTPGQGLQFLFEYFSETQRNKGNFPGRFSGRQFSNSRSEMNVSTLELGDSALYLCASSPGLASHNEQFFGPGTRLTVL.

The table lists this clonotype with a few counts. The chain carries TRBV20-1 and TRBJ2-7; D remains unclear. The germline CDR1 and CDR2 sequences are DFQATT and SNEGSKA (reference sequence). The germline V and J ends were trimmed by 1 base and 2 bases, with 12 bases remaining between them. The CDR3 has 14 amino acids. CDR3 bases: TGCAGTGCTAGAGTCGTACGGTCCCCCTACGAGCAGTACTTC. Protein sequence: CSARVVRSPYEQYF.

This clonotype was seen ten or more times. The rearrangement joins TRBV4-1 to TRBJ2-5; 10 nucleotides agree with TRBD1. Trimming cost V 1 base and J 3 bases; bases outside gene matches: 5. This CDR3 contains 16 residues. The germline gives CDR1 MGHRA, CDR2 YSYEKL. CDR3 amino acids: CASSQGQGATKETQYF. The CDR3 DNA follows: TGCGCCAGCAGCCAAGGACAGGGGGCAACAAAAGAGACCCAGTACTTC.

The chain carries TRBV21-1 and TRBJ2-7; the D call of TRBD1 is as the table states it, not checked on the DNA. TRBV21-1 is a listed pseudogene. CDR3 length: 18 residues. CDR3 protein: CASSKGRQAWRVCYEQYF. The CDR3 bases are TGTGCCAGCAGCAAAGGTAGGCAGGCATGGCGCGTGTGCTACGAGCAGTACTTC.

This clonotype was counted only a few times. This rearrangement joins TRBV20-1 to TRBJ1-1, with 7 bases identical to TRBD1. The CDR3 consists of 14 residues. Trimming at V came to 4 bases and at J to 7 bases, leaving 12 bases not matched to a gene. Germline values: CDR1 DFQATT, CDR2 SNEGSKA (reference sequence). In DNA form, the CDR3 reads TGCAGTGCTACGAGGGGGGCAGGGGACAGTGAAGCTTTCTTT. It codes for CSATRGAGDSEAFF.